The entry below describes one T cell receptor beta chain. Its target is unknown. Trimming pared 5 bases from V and 0 bases from J, leaving 11 bases between. The germline V gene has CDR1 SEHNR and CDR2 FQNEAQ (reference sequence). The CDR3 contains 14 residues. This entry belongs to a study of cytomegalovirus exposure and HLA in healthy donors. Vbeta (60) and Jbeta (13) primers were used in the PCR. Method: immunoSEQ multiplex PCR; TCRdb's copy keeps in-frame clones and lacks some. The sample lists about 130,000 clones; 78% were seen once. General study results and limits: Associated with HLA alleles at 0.05 false discovery rate in a later analysis were about 17,000 TCR beta sequences. Across donors, sequencing depth was assumed by presence/absence analyses to be roughly uniform. As was reported, the HLA-A and HLA-B alleles of most subjects were accurately predicted from TCR beta sequences.

The sequencing sample was made of PBMCs. The source of this sequence is a man in his forties or fifties in good health and CMV-seronegative. The chain carries TRBV7-9 and TRBJ2-7; perhaps TRBD2 as D (5 bases). CDR3 sequence (DNA): TGTGCCAGCAGCCCCCCGGGGAGCTCCTACGAGCAGTACTTC. Its protein is CASSPPGSSYEQYF.